This entry features one T cell receptor beta chain sequence. What it recognizes is unknown. Trimming at V came to 6 bases and at J to 2 bases, leaving 7 bases not matched to a gene. Germline-derived CDR1 and CDR2 are KGHDR and SFDVKD. The CDR3 loop spans 15 amino acids. Noted time point: patch test 2, 6 weeks after DPC sensitization. Treatment indicated: therapeutic diphenylcyclopropenone sensitization with weekly scalp DPC. This sample was taken from a study of human T cells and chemical hapten exposure. Study-level background: Once 0.01% DPC had been applied to the upper back by patch test, readings were taken at 6 days.

What the library attached to individual cDNA molecules were unique molecular identifiers. TCRdb re-called the RACE reads with MiXCR, one entry per CDR3 protein. The sample has tens of thousands of distinct CDR3 sequences, roughly 9.6% seen once. Study-wide results and caveats: Among expanded TCRs, significantly more large CDR3 similarity clusters formed than among controls. Those TCRs sitting above 1 in 1000 frequency stayed the same with DPC sensitization.

The TCR comes from a man aged 40-49 years with alopecia areata. Some clones in this sample may be carry-over from other donors' samples. The chain is built from TRBV24-1 and TRBJ2-3, with 7 bases that match TRBD1. This material consisted of whole blood, taken in connection with sensitization to the hapten diphenylcyclopropenone (DPC). The CDR3 nucleotides read TGTGCCACCAGTTTCACAGGGGAAACCACAGATACGCAGTATTTT. This encodes CATSFTGETTDTQYF.